This T cell receptor beta chain was identified during a study of T cells in Graves' hyperthyroidism and ophthalmopathy. Regarding the study as a whole: Ophthalmopathy onset followed model prediction by a median approximately seven months. Ophthalmopathy was distinguished from stable hyperthyroidism by 13 V-J signatures.

TCR beta CDR3 regions were amplified from RNA. HTBI primers were used for first-round RT-PCR of the TCR CDR3. TCRdb passed the multiplex PCR reads through MiXCR, listing each CDR3 protein once. Of around 720,000 distinct CDR3 sequences in the sample, about a third were seen once. V was cut by 6 bases and J by 1 base, with 10 bases left in between. Germline CDR1 and CDR2: SQVTM and ANQGSEA. The CDR3 loop spans 14 amino acids. Remarks on this clonotype: Its cognate antigen is unknown.

The chain employs TRBV29-1 and TRBJ2-6, with D tentatively TRBD1 or TRBD2 (5 bases each). This TCR was recovered from a woman aged 40 to 50 with Graves' hyperthyroidism. Sequencing was performed on blood. CDR3 nucleotides: TGCAGCGTGCCCGAGGGGTCTGGGGCCAACGTCCTGACTTTC. The encoded protein is CSVPEGSGANVLTF. The variable domain in full, completed from reference TRBV29-1 and TRBJ2-6, reads SAVISQKPSRDICQRGTSLTIQCQVDSQVTMMFWYRQQPGQSLTLIATANQGSEATYESGFVIDKFPISRPNLTFSTLTVSNMSPEDSSIYLCSVPEGSGANVLTFGAGSRLTVL.